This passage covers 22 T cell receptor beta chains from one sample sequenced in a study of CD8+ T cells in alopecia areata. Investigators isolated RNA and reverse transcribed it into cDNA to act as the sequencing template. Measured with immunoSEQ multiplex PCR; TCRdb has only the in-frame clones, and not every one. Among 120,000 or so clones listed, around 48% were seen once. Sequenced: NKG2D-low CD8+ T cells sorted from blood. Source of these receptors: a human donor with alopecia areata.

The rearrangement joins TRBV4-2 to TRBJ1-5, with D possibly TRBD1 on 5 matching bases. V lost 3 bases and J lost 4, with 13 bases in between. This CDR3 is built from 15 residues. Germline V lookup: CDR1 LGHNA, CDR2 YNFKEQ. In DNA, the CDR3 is TGTGCCAGCAGCCATGAACAGGCGCCGAATCAGCCCCAGCATTTT. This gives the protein CASSHEQAPNQPQHF.

The CDR3 DNA is TGTGCCAGCAGCTGGGGACAGACCCTTGAAGCTTTCTTT. Amino acid sequence: CASSWGQTLEAFF. V gene TRBV5-6 combines with J gene TRBJ1-1; 7 bases are a match to TRBD1. CDR1 and CDR2 from the germline V gene are SGHDT and YYEEEE. This CDR3 region has 13 residues. V lost 3 bases and J lost 7; bases outside the gene matches: 6. The full variable domain, completed using reference TRBV5-6 and TRBJ1-1, is DAGVTQSPTHLIKTRGQQVTLRCSPKSGHDTVSWYQQALGQGPQFIFQYYEEEERQRGNFPDRFSGHQFPNYSSELNVNALLLGDSALYLCASSWGQTLEAFFGQGTRLTVV.

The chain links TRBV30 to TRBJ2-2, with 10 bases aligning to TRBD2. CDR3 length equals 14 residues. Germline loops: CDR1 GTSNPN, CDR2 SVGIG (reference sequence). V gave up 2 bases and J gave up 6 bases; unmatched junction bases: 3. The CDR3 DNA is TGTGCCTGGAGTCCACTAGCGGGATCCGGGGAGCTGTTTTTT. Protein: CAWSPLAGSGELFF.

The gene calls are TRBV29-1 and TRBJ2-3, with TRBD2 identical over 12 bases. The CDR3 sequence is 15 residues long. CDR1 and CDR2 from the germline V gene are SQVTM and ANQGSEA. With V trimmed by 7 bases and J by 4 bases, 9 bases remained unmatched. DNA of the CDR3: TGCAGCGCCGAACTGACTAGCGGGAGTCCAGATACGCAGTATTTT. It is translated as CSAELTSGSPDTQYF.

The CDR3 loop is CAWRWLAGEKTGELFF. The CDR3 DNA reads as TGTGCCTGGAGGTGGCTAGCGGGAGAAAAAACCGGGGAGCTGTTTTTT. The chain recombines TRBV30 with TRBJ2-2, with 10 positions matching TRBD2. With V trimmed by 3 bases and J by 5 bases, 9 bases remained unmatched. The CDR3 runs to 16 residues. Germline loops: CDR1 GTSNPN, CDR2 SVGIG (reference sequence).

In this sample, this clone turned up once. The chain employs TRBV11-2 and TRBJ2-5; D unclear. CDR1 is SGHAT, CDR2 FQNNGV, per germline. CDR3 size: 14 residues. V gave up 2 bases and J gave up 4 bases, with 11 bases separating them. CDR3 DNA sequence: TGTGCCAGCAGCTTAACGAACTATGGAGAGACCCAGTACTTC. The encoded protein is CASSLTNYGETQYF.

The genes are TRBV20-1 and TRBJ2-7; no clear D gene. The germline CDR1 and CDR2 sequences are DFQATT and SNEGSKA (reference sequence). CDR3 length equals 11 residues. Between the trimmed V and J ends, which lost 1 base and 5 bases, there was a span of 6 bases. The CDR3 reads CSARVVNEQYF. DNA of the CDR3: TGCAGTGCTAGAGTAGTGAACGAGCAGTACTTC.

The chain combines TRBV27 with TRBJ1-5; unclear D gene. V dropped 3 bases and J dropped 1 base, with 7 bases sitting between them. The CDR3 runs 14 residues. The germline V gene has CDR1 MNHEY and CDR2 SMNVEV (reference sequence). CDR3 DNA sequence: TGTGCCAGCAGTTTCGGTGGGAGCAATCAGCCCCAGCATTTT. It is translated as CASSFGGSNQPQHF.

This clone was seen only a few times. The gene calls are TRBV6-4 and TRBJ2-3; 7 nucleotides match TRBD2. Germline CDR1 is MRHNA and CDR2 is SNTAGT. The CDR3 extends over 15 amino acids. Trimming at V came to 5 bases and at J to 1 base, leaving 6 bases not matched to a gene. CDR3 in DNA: TGTGCCAGCAGTCCCATAGCGGGTCGCACAGATACGCAGTATTTT. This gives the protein CASSPIAGRTDTQYF.

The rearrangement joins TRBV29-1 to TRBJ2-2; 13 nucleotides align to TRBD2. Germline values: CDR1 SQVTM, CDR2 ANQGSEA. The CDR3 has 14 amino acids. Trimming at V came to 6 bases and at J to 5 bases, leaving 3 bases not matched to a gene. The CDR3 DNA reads TGCAGCGTATCGGGACTAGCGGGAACCGGGGAGCTGTTTTTT. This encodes CSVSGLAGTGELFF.

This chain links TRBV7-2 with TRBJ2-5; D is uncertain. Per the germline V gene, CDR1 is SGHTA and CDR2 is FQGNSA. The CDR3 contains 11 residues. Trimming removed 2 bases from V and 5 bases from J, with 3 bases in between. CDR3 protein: CASSLSETQYF. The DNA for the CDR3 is TGTGCCAGCAGCTTAAGTGAGACCCAGTACTTC.

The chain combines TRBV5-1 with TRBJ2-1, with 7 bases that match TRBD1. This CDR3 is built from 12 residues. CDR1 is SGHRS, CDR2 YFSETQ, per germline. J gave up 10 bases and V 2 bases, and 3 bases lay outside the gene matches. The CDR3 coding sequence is TGCGCCAGCAGCTTAGGGGGCCTCGAGCAGTTCTTC. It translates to CASSLGGLEQFF.

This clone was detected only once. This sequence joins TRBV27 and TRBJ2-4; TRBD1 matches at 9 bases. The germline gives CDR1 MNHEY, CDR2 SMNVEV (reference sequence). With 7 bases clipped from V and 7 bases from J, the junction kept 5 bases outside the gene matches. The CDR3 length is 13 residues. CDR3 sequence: CASTTGQGNIQYF. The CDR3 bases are TGTGCCAGCACTACCGGACAGGGGAACATTCAGTACTTC.

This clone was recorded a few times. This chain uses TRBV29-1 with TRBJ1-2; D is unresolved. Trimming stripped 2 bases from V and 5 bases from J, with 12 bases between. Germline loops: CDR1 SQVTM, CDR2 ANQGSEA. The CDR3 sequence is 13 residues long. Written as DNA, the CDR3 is TGCAGCGTTGAACCTTCAGCGTCATATGGCTACACCTTC. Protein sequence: CSVEPSASYGYTF.

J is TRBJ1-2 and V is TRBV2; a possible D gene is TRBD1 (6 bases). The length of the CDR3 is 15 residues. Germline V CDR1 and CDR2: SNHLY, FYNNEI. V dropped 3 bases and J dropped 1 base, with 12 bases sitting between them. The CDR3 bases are TGTGCCAGCAGTGAGGCAGGGGCAGATAACTATGGCTACACCTTC. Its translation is CASSEAGADNYGYTF.

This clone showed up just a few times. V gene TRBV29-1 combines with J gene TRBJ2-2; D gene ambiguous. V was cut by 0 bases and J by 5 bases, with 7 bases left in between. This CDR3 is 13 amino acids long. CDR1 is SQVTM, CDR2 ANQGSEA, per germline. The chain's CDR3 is CSVEEGWTGELFF. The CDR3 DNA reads TGCAGCGTTGAAGAGGGGTGGACCGGGGAGCTGTTTTTT.

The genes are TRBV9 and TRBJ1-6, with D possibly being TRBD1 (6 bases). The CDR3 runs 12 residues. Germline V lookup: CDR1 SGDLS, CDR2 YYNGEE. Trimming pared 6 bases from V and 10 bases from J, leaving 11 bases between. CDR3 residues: CASNEGESPLHF. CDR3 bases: TGTGCCAGCAACGAGGGGGAGTCACCCCTCCACTTT.

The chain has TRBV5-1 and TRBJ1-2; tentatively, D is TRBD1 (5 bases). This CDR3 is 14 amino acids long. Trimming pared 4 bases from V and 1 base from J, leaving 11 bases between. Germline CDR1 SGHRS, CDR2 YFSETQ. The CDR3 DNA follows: TGCGCCAGCAGCCCGAATGGGGGTAACTATGGCTACACCTTC. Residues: CASSPNGGNYGYTF.

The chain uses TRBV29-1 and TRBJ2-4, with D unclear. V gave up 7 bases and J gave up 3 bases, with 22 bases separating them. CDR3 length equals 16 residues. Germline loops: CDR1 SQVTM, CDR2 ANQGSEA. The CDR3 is CSAVLPSLHGKNIQYF. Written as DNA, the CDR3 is TGCAGCGCTGTCCTTCCTTCTCTCCACGGCAAAAACATTCAGTACTTC.

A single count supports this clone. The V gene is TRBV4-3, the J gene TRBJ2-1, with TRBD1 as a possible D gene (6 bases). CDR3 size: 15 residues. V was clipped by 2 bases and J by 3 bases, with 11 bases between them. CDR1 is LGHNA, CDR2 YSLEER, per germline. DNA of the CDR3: TGCGCCAGCAGCCAAAACTACAGGGACTACAATGAGCAGTTCTTC. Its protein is CASSQNYRDYNEQFF.

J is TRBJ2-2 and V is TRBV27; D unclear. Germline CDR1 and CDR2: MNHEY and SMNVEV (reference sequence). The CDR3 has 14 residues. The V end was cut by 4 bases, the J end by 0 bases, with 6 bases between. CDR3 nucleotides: TGTGCCAGCAGTTCTACAGCGAACACCGGGGAGCTGTTTTTT. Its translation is CASSSTANTGELFF.

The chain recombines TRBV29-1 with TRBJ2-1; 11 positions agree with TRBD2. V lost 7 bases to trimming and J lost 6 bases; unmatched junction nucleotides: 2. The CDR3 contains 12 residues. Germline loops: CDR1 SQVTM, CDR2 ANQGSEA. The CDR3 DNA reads TGCAGCGCCGGGACTAGCGGCAATGAGCAGTTCTTC. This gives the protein CSAGTSGNEQFF.